The 9 T cell receptor beta chains reported below all come from one sample, sequenced in a study of blood T cell repertoires in COVID-19. Assay used: immunoSEQ multiplex PCR; TCRdb lists only in-frame clones, some missing. Of approximately 210,000 clones detected, around four fifths appear once; the ten largest clones hold approximately 0.99%. The sequenced sample consisted of peripheral blood. All receptors derive from a man between 60 and 75 years old with COVID-19, enrolled during active disease.

The V call is TRBV6-4, the J call TRBJ1-5, with a weak D call TRBD1 (6 bases). Germline loops: CDR1 MRHNA, CDR2 SNTAGT. The CDR3 totals 12 residues. Trimming shortened V by 8 bases and J by 7 bases, and 12 bases separated the two germline ends. The CDR3 reads CASYRDRQPQHF. The CDR3 bases are TGTGCCAGCTACAGGGACCGGCAGCCCCAGCATTTT.

The chain combines TRBV19 with TRBJ2-2; the match to TRBD2 covers 9 bases. V was pared by 4 bases and J by 7 bases, with 13 bases of the junction left unmatched. CDR3 size: 17 residues. Germline CDR1 reads LNHDA; CDR2 reads SQIVND (reference sequence). CDR3 protein: CASSTFSREGRSGELFF. DNA for the CDR3: TGTGCCAGTAGTACGTTCTCGCGGGAGGGGAGAAGCGGGGAGCTGTTTTTT.

This clone has only a few counts. The V gene is TRBV7-2, the J gene TRBJ1-5; D possibly corresponds to TRBD1 (6 bases). The CDR3 runs 15 residues. The V end lost 5 bases, the J end lost 6 bases, and 17 bases lay between the germline ends. The germline CDR1 and CDR2 sequences are SGHTA and FQGNSA. The CDR3 DNA sequence: TGTGCCAGCAGCAATACAGTCAGGGGTACTCAGCCCCAGCATTTT. It is translated as CASSNTVRGTQPQHF.

The chain couples TRBV5-1 to TRBJ1-5; 7 positions match TRBD1. CDR1 and CDR2 (germline): SGHRS, YFSETQ. This CDR3 has 15 amino acids. V lost 0 bases to trimming and J lost 6 bases; unmatched junction nucleotides: 6. The CDR3 DNA follows: TGCGCCAGCAGCTTGGAAGGGGGCGGCGGTCAGCCCCAGCATTTT. Translation gives CASSLEGGGGQPQHF.

The chain's CDR3 is CASSVQENQPQHF. Written as DNA, the CDR3 is TGTGCCAGCAGCGTACAGGAAAATCAGCCCCAGCATTTT. V usage is TRBV9 and J usage is TRBJ1-5, with D uncertain. Germline V gene data show CDR1 as SGDLS and CDR2 as YYNGEE. Trimming took 1 base from V and 4 from J, leaving 6 bases between them. The CDR3 contains 13 residues. Variable domain in full (rest from reference TRBV9 and TRBJ1-5): DSGVTQTPKHLITATGQRVTLRCSPRSGDLSVYWYQQSLDQGLQFLIQYYNGEERAKGNILERFSAQQFPDLHSELNLSSLELGDSALYFCASSVQENQPQHFGDGTRLSIL.

This rearrangement joins TRBV30 to TRBJ1-2; D unresolved. The V end lost 0 bases, the J end lost 6 bases, and 11 bases lay between the germline ends. CDR1 is GTSNPN, CDR2 SVGIG, per germline (reference sequence). The CDR3 has 13 residues. CDR3 DNA sequence: TGTGCCTGGAGTGTACCGCGTCGGGATGGCTACACCTTC. Translating it yields CAWSVPRRDGYTF.

This chain connects TRBV6-5 to TRBJ1-5; D might be TRBD1 (6 bases). CDR1 and CDR2 (germline): MNHEY, SVGAGI. The CDR3 is 13 amino acids. V was cut by 7 bases and J by 5 bases, with 12 bases left in between. The CDR3 sequence: CASTEDRDQPQHF. The CDR3 region has the DNA TGTGCCAGCACCGAGGACAGAGATCAGCCCCAGCATTTT.

This clone was recorded only once. Its ends do not fully match the called genes, so a read error is possible. The genes are TRBV4-1 and TRBJ1-5; possibly TRBD1 for D (6 bases). There are 14 residues in the CDR3. In germline, CDR1 is MGHRA, CDR2 YSYEKL. The CDR3 DNA is TGCGCCAGCAGACAAGGTACAGGGAATCAGCCCCAGCATTTT. This codes for CASRQGTGNQPQHF.

This rearrangement joins TRBV5-4 to TRBJ2-7; weak D call: TRBD2 (7 bases). The CDR3 is 15 residues long. V was pared by 3 bases and J by 5 bases, with 18 bases between. Germline V CDR1 and CDR2: SGHNT, YYREEE (reference sequence). The CDR3 coding sequence is TGTGCCAGCAGCTCCCCCGGAAGGGGGGGCCACGAGCAGTACTTC. It is translated as CASSSPGRGGHEQYF.